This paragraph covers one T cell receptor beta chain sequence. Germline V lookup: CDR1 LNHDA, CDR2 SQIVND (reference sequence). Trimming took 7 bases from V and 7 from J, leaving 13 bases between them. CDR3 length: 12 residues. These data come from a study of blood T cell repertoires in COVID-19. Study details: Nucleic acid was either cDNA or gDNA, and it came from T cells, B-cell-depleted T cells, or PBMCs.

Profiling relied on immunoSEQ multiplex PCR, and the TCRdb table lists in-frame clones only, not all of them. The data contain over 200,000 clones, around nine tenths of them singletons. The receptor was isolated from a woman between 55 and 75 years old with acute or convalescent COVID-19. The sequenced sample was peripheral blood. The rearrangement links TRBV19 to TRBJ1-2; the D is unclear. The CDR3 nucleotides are TGTGCCAGTACCGCAGGAAGCGGTGGCTACACCTTC. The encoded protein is CASTAGSGGYTF.